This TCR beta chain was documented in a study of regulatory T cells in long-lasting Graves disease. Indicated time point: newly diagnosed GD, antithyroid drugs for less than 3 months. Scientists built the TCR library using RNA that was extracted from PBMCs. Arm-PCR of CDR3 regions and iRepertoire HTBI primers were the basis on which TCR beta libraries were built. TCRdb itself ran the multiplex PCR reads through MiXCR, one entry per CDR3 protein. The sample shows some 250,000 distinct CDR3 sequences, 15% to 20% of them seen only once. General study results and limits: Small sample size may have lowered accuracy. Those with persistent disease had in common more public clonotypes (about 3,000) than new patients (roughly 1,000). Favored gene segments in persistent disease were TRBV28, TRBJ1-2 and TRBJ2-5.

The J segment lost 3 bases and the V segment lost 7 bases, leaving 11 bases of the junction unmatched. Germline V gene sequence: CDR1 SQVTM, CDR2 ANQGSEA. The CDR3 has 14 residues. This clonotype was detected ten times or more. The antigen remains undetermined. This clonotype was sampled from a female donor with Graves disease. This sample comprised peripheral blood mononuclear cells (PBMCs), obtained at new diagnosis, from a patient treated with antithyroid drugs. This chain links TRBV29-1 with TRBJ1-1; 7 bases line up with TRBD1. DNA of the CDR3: TGCAGCGCTGACAGGGCGTGGGGGGACACTGAAGCTTTCTTT. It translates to CSADRAWGDTEAFF.